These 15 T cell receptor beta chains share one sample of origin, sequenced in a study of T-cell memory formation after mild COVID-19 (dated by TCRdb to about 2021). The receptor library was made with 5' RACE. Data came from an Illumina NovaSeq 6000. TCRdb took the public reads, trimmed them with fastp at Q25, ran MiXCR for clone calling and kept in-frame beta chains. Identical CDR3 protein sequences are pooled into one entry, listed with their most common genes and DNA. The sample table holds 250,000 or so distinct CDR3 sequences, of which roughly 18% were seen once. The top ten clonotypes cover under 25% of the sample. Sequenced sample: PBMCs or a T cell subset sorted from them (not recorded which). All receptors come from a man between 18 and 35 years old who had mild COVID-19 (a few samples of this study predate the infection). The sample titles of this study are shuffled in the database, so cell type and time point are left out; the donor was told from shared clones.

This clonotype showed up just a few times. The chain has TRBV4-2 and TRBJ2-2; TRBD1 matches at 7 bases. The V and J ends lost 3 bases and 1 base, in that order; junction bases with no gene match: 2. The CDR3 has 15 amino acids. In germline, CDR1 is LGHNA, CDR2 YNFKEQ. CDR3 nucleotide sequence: TGTGCCAGCAGCCACGGACAGGAGAACACCGGGGAGCTGTTTTTT. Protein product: CASSHGQENTGELFF.

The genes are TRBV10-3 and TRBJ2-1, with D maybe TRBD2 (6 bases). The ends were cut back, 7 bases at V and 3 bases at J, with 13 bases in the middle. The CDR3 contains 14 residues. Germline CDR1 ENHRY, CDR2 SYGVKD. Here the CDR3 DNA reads TGTGCCATCAAAGGCAGACTAGACTACAATGAGCAGTTCTTC. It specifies CAIKGRLDYNEQFF.

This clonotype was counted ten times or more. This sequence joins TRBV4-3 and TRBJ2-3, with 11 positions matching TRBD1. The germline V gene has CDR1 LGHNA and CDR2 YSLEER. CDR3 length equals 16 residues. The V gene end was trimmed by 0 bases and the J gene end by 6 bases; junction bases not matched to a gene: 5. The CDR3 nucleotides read TGCGCCAGCAGCCAAGATCGGACAGGGGGCGCGGATACGCAGTATTTT. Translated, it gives CASSQDRTGGADTQYF.

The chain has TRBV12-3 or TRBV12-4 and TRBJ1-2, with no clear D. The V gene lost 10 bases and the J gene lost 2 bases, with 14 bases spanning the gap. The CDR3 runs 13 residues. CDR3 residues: CANAVTLNYGYTF. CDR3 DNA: TGTGCCAACGCGGTGACATTAAACTATGGCTACACCTTC.

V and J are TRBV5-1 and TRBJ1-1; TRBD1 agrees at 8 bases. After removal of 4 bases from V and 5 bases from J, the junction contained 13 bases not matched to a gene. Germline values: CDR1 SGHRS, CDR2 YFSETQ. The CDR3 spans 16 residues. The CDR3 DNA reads TGCGCCAGCAGCCTATTTTCCCAGGGGGCTGGAACTGAAGCTTTCTTT. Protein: CASSLFSQGAGTEAFF. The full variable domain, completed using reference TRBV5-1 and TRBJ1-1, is KAGVTQTPRYLIKTRGQQVTLSCSPISGHRSVSWYQQTPGQGLQFLFEYFSETQRNKGNFPGRFSGRQFSNSRSEMNVSTLELGDSALYLCASSLFSQGAGTEAFFGQGTRLTVV.

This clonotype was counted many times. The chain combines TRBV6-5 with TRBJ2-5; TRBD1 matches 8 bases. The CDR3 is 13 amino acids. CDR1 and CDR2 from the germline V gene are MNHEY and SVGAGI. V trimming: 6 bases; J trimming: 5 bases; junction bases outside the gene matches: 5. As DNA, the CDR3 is TGTGCCAGCAGCCGTGACAGGGGTGAGACCCAGTACTTC. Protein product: CASSRDRGETQYF.

The CDR3 nucleotides read TGTGCCAGCAGCGTCACTAGCGGGGGCGGTGATACGCAGTATTTT. It encodes CASSVTSGGGDTQYF. The chain is built from TRBV7-2 and TRBJ2-3; 11 bases map to TRBD2. J was trimmed by 6 bases and V by 5 bases; bases with no gene match: 7. The CDR3 is 15 residues long. Germline assignment: CDR1 SGHTA and CDR2 FQGNSA. Filled out from reference TRBV7-2 and TRBJ2-3, the complete variable domain reads GAGVSQSPSNKVTEKGKDVELRCDPISGHTALYWYRQSLGQGLEFLIYFQGNSAPDKSGLPSDRFSAERTGGSVSTLTIQRTQQEDSAVYLCASSVTSGGGDTQYFGPGTRLTVL.

The CDR3 is CASSHSGSNTGELFF. For the CDR3, the DNA is TGTGCCAGCAGCCATAGCGGAAGTAACACCGGGGAGCTGTTTTTT. The chain links TRBV9 to TRBJ2-2; possibly TRBD2 for D (6 bases). V was cut by 4 bases and J by 2 bases, with 12 bases left in between. Looked up from germline, CDR1 is SGDLS and CDR2 is YYNGEE. CDR3 length equals 15 residues.

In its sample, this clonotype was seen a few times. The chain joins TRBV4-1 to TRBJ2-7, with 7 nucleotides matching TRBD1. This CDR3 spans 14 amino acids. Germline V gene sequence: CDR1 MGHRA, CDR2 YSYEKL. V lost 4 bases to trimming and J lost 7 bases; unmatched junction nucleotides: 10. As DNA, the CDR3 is TGCGCCAGCAGCCGGGGGACAGCCCCCAATGAGCAGTACTTC. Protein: CASSRGTAPNEQYF.

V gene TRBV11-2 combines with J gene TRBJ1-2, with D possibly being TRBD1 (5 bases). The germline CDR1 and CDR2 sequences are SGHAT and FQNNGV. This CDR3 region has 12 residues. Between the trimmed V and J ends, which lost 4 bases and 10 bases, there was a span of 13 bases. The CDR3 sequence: CASSSRQGFYTF. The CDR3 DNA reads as TGTGCCAGCAGCTCGCGTCAGGGATTCTACACCTTC.

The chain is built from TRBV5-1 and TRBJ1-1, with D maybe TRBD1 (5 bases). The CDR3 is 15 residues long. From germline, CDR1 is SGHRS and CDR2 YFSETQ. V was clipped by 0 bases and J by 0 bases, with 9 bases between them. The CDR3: CASSLGQSMNTEAFF. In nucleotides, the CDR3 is TGCGCCAGCAGCTTGGGACAGAGCATGAACACTGAAGCTTTCTTT.

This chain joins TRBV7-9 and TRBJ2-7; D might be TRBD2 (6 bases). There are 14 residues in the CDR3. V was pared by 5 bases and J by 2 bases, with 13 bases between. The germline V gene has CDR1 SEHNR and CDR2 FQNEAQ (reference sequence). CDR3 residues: CASSPGGTTYEQYF. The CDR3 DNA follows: TGTGCCAGCAGCCCTGGGGGGACCACCTACGAGCAGTACTTC. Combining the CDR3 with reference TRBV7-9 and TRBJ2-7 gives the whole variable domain DTGVSQNPRHKITKRGQNVTFRCDPISEHNRLYWYRQTLGQGPEFLTYFQNEAQLEKSRLLSDRFSAERPKGSFSTLEIQRTEQGDSAMYLCASSPGGTTYEQYFGPGTRLTVT.

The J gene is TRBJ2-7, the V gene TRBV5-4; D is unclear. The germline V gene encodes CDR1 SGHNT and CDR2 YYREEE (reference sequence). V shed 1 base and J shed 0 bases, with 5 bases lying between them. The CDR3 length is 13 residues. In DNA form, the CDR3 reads TGTGCCAGCAGCTTGCACGGCTCCTACGAGCAGTACTTC. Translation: CASSLHGSYEQYF.

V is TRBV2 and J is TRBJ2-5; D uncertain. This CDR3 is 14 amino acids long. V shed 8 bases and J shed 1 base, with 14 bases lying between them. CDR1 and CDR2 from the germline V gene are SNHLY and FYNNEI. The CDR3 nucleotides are TGTGCCAGCGTTTCGACCATCCCCCAAGAGACCCAGTACTTC. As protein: CASVSTIPQETQYF.

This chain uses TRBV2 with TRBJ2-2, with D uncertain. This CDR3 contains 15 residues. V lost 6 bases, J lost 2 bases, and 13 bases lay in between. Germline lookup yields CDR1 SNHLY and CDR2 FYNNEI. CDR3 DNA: TGTGCCAGCAGCCAGAACTTGCGTAACACCGGGGAGCTGTTTTTT. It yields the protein CASSQNLRNTGELFF.